Each of the 2 T cell receptor beta chains below was sequenced from the same sample in a study of control samples from healthy donors and cancer patients. Data came from immunoSEQ multiplex PCR; TCRdb stores just in-frame clones and leaves some out. The data hold 400,000 to 450,000 clones, with more than 80% observed a single time. Sequences were obtained from PBMCs. The receptors stem from a man aged 40-55 years with head and neck cancer.

The chain recombines TRBV6-5 with TRBJ1-6, with D possibly TRBD1 on 6 matching bases. The ends were cut back, 4 bases at V and 0 bases at J, with 10 bases in the middle. The CDR3 extends over 16 amino acids. CDR1 MNHEY and CDR2 SVGAGI come from the germline V gene. The CDR3 DNA reads TGTGCCAGCAGTTTAGGGGGGCCCTCCTATAATTCACCCCTCCACTTT. Its protein is CASSLGGPSYNSPLHF.

The rearrangement links TRBV19 to TRBJ2-5, with 9 bases that match TRBD2. This CDR3 has 15 amino acids. The V gene's germline CDR1 is LNHDA and CDR2 SQIVND (reference sequence). V trimming: 3 bases; J trimming: 4 bases; junction bases outside the gene matches: 6. CDR3 protein: CASSIGLAGLETQYF. In DNA form, the CDR3 reads TGTGCCAGTAGTATCGGGCTAGCGGGATTAGAGACCCAGTACTTC.